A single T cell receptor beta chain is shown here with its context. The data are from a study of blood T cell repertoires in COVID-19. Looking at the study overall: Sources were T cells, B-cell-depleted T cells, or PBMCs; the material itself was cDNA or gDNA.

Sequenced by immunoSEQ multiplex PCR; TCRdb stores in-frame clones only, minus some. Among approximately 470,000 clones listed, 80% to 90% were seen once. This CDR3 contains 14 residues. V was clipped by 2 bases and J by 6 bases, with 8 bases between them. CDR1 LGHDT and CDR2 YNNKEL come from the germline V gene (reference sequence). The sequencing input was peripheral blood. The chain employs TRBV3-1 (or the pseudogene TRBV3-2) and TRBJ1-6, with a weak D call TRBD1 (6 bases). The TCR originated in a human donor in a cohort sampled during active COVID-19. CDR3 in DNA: TGTGCCAGCAGCCAAACAGGGAGTAATTCACCCCTCCACTTT. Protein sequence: CASSQTGSNSPLHF.